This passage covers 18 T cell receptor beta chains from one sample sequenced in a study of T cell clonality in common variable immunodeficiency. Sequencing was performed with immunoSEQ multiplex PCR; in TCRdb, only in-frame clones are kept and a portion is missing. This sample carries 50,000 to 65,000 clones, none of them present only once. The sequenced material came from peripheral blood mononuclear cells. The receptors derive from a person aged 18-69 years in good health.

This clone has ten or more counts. The covered CDR3 bases are TGTGCCAGCAGTCGAGACTCGTCCGGGGAG. This translates into CASSRDSSGE. The full CDR3 reads CASSRDSSGELFF. The rearrangement links TRBV5-4 to TRBJ2-2; D unresolved. The CDR3 end falls 3 residues outside the read, so it is completed with the germline J gene. CDR3 length: 13 amino acids. With 5 bases removed from V and 6 bases from J, the gap between germline ends came to 11 bases. The germline gives CDR1 SGHNT, CDR2 YYREEE (reference sequence). The variable domain in full, completed from reference TRBV5-4 and TRBJ2-2, reads ETGVTQSPTHLIKTRGQQVTLRCSSQSGHNTVSWYQQALGQGPQFIFQYYREEENGRGNFPPRFSGLQFPNYSSELNVNALELDDSALYLCASSRDSSGELFFGEGSRLTVL.

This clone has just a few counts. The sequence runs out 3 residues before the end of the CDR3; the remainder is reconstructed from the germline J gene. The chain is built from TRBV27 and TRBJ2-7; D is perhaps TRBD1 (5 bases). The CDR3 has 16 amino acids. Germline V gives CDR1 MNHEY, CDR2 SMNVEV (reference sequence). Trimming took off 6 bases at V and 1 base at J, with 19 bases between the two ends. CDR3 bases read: TGTGCCAGCAGCCAAGGGGCCGGGCAGAGTTCCTACGAG. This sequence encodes CASSQGAGQSSYE. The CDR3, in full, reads CASSQGAGQSSYEQYF.

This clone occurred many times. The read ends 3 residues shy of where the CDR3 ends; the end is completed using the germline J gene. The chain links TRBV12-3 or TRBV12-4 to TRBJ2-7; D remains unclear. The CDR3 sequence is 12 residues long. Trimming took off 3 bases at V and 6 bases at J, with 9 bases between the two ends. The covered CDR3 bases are TGTGCCAGCAGTTTCGTCCCCGGCGAG. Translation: CASSFVPGE. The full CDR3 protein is CASSFVPGEQYF.

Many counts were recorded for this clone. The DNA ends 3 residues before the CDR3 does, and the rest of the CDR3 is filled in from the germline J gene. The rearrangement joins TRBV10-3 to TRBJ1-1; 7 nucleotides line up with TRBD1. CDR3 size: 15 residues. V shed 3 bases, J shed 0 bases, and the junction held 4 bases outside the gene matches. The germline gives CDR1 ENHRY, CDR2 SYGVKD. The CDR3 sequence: CAISEEQGMNTEAFF. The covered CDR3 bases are TGTGCCATCAGTGAAGAACAGGGGATGAACACTGAA.

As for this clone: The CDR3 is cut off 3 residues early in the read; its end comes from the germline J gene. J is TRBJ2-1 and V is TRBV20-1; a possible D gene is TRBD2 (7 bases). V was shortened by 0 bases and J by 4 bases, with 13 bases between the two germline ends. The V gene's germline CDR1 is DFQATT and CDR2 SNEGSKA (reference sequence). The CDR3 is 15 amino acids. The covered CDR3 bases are TGCAGTGCTAGAGAGGGAGGGGGATCATACAATGAG. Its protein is CSAREGGGSYNE. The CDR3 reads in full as CSAREGGGSYNEQFF.

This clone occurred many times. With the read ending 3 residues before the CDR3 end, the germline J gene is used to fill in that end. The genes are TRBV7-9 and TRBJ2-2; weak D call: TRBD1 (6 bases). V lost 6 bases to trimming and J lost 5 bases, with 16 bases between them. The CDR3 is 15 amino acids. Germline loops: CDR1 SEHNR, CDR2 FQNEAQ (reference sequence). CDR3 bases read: TGTGCCAGCAGTTTGGACAGACGAGAAACCGGGGAG. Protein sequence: CASSLDRRETGE. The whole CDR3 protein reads CASSLDRRETGELFF. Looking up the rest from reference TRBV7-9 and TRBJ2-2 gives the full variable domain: DTGVSQNPRHKITKRGQNVTFRCDPISEHNRLYWYRQTLGQGPEFLTYFQNEAQLEKSRLLSDRFSAERPKGSFSTLEIQRTEQGDSAMYLCASSLDRRETGELFFGEGSRLTVL.

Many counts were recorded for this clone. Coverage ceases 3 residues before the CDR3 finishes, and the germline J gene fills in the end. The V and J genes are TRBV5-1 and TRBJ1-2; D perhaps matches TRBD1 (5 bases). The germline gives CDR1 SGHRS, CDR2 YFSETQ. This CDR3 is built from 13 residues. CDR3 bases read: TGCGCCAGCAGCTCCCCTCAGGGAGAGGGC. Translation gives CASSSPQGEG. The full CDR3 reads CASSSPQGEGYTF.

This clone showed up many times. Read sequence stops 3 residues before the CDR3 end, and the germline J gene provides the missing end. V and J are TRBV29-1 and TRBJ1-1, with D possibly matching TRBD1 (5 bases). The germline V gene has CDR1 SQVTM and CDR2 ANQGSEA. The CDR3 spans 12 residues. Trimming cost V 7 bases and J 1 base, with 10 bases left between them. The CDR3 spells CSAITGNTEAFF. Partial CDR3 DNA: TGCAGCGCTATTACAGGGAACACTGAA. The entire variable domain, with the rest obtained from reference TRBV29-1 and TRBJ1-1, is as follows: SAVISQKPSRDICQRGTSLTIQCQVDSQVTMMFWYRQQPGQSLTLIATANQGSEATYESGFVIDKFPISRPNLTFSTLTVSNMSPEDSSIYLCSAITGNTEAFFGQGTRLTVV.

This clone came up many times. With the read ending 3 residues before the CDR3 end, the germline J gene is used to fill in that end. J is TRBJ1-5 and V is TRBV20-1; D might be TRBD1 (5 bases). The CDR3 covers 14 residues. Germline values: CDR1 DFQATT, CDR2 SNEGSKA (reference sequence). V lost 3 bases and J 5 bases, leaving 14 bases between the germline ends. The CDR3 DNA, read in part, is TGCAGTGCTAGTTTTGGGGCAACCTATCAGCCC. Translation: CSASFGATYQP. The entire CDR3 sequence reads CSASFGATYQPQHF.

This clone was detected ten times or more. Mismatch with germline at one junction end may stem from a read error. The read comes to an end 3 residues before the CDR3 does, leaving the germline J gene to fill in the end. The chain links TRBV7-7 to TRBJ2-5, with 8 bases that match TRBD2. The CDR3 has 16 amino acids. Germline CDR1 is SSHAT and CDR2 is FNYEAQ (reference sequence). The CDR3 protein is CASSPWTGGPGETQYF. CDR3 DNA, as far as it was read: TGTGCTAGCAGCCCCTGGACGGGAGGGCCGGGGGAGACC.

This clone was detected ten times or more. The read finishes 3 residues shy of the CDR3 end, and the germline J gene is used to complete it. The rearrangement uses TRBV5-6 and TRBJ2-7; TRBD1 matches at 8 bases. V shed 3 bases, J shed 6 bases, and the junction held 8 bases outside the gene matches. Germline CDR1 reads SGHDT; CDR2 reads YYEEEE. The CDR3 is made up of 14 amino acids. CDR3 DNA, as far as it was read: TGTGCCAGCAGCTCGATCCAGGGGGCCAGCGAG. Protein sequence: CASSSIQGASE. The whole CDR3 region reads CASSSIQGASEQYF. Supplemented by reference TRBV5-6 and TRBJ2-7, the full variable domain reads DAGVTQSPTHLIKTRGQQVTLRCSPKSGHDTVSWYQQALGQGPQFIFQYYEEEERQRGNFPDRFSGHQFPNYSSELNVNALLLGDSALYLCASSSIQGASEQYFGPGTRLTVT.

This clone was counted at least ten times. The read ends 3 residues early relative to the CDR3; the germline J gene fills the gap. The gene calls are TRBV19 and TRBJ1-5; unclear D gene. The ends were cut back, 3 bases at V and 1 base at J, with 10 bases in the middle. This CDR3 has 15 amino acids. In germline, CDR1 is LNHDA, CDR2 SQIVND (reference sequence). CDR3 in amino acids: CASSIQGGSNQPQHF. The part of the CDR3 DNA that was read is TGTGCCAGTAGTATTCAAGGAGGGAGCAATCAGCCC. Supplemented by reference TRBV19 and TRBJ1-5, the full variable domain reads DGGITQSPKYLFRKEGQNVTLSCEQNLNHDAMYWYRQDPGQGLRLIYYSQIVNDFQKGDIAEGYSVSREKKESFPLTVTSAQKNPTAFYLCASSIQGGSNQPQHFGDGTRLSIL.

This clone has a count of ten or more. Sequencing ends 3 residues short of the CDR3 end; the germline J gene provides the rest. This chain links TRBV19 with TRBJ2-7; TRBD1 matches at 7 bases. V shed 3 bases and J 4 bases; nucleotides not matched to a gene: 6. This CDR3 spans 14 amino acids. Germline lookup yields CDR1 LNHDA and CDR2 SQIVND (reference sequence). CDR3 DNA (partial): TGTGCCAGTAGTATTAAGAGGGGGCAGTACGAG. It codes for CASSIKRGQYE. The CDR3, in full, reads CASSIKRGQYEQYF.

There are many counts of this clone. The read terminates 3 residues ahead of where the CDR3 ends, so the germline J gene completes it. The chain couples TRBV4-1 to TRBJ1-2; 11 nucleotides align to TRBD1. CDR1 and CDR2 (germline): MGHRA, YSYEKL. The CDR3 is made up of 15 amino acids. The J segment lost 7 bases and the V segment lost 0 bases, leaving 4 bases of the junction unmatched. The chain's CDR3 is CASSQDPGTGGGYTF. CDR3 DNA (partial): TGCGCCAGCAGCCAAGACCCCGGGACAGGGGGTGGC.

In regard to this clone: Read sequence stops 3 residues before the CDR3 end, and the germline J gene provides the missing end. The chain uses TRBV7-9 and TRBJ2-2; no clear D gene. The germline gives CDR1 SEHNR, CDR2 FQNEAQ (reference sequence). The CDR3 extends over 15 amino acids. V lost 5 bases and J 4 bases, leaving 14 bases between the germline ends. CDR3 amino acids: CASSLFGLATGELFF. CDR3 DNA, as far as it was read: TGTGCCAGCAGCCTTTTTGGGCTCGCCACCGGGGAG.

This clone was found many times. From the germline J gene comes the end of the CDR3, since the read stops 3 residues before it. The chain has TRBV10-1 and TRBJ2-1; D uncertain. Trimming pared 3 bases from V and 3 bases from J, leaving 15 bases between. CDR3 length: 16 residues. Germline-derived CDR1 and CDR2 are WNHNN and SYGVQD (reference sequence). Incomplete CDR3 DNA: TGCGCCAGCAGTGACATCGCGCCCTCAGGCTACAATGAG. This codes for CASSDIAPSGYNE. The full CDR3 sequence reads CASSDIAPSGYNEQFF.

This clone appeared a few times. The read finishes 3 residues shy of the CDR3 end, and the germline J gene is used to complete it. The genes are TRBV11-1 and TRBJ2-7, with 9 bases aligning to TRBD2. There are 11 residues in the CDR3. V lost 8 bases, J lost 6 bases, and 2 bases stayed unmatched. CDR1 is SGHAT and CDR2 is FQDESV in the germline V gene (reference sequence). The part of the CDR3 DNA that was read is TGTGCCAGCGCGGGGGGGCTCGAG. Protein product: CASAGGLE. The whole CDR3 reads CASAGGLEQYF.

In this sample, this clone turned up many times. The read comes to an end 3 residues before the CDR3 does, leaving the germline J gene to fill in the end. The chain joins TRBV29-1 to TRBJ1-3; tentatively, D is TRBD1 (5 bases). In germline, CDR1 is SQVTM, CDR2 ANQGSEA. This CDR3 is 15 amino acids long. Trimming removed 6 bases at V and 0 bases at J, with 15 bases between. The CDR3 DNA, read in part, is TGCAGCGTCCAACCTGGGGCAAGCTCTGGAAACACC. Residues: CSVQPGASSGNT. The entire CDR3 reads CSVQPGASSGNTIYF.